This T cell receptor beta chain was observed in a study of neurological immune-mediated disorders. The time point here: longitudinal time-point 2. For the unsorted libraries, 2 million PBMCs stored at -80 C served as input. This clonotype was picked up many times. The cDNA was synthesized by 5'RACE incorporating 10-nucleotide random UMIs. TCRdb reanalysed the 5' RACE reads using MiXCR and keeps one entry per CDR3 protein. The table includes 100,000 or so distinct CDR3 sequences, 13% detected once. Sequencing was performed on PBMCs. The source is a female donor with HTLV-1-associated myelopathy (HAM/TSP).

The CDR3 spells CASSLWSAIEQYF. The CDR3 DNA reads as TGTGCCAGCAGCTTATGGTCAGCCATCGAGCAGTACTTC. This chain connects TRBV11-2 to TRBJ2-7; D is unresolved. Trimming took 2 bases from V and 6 from J, leaving 11 bases between them. CDR1 SGHAT and CDR2 FQNNGV come from the germline V gene. This CDR3 comprises 13 residues.